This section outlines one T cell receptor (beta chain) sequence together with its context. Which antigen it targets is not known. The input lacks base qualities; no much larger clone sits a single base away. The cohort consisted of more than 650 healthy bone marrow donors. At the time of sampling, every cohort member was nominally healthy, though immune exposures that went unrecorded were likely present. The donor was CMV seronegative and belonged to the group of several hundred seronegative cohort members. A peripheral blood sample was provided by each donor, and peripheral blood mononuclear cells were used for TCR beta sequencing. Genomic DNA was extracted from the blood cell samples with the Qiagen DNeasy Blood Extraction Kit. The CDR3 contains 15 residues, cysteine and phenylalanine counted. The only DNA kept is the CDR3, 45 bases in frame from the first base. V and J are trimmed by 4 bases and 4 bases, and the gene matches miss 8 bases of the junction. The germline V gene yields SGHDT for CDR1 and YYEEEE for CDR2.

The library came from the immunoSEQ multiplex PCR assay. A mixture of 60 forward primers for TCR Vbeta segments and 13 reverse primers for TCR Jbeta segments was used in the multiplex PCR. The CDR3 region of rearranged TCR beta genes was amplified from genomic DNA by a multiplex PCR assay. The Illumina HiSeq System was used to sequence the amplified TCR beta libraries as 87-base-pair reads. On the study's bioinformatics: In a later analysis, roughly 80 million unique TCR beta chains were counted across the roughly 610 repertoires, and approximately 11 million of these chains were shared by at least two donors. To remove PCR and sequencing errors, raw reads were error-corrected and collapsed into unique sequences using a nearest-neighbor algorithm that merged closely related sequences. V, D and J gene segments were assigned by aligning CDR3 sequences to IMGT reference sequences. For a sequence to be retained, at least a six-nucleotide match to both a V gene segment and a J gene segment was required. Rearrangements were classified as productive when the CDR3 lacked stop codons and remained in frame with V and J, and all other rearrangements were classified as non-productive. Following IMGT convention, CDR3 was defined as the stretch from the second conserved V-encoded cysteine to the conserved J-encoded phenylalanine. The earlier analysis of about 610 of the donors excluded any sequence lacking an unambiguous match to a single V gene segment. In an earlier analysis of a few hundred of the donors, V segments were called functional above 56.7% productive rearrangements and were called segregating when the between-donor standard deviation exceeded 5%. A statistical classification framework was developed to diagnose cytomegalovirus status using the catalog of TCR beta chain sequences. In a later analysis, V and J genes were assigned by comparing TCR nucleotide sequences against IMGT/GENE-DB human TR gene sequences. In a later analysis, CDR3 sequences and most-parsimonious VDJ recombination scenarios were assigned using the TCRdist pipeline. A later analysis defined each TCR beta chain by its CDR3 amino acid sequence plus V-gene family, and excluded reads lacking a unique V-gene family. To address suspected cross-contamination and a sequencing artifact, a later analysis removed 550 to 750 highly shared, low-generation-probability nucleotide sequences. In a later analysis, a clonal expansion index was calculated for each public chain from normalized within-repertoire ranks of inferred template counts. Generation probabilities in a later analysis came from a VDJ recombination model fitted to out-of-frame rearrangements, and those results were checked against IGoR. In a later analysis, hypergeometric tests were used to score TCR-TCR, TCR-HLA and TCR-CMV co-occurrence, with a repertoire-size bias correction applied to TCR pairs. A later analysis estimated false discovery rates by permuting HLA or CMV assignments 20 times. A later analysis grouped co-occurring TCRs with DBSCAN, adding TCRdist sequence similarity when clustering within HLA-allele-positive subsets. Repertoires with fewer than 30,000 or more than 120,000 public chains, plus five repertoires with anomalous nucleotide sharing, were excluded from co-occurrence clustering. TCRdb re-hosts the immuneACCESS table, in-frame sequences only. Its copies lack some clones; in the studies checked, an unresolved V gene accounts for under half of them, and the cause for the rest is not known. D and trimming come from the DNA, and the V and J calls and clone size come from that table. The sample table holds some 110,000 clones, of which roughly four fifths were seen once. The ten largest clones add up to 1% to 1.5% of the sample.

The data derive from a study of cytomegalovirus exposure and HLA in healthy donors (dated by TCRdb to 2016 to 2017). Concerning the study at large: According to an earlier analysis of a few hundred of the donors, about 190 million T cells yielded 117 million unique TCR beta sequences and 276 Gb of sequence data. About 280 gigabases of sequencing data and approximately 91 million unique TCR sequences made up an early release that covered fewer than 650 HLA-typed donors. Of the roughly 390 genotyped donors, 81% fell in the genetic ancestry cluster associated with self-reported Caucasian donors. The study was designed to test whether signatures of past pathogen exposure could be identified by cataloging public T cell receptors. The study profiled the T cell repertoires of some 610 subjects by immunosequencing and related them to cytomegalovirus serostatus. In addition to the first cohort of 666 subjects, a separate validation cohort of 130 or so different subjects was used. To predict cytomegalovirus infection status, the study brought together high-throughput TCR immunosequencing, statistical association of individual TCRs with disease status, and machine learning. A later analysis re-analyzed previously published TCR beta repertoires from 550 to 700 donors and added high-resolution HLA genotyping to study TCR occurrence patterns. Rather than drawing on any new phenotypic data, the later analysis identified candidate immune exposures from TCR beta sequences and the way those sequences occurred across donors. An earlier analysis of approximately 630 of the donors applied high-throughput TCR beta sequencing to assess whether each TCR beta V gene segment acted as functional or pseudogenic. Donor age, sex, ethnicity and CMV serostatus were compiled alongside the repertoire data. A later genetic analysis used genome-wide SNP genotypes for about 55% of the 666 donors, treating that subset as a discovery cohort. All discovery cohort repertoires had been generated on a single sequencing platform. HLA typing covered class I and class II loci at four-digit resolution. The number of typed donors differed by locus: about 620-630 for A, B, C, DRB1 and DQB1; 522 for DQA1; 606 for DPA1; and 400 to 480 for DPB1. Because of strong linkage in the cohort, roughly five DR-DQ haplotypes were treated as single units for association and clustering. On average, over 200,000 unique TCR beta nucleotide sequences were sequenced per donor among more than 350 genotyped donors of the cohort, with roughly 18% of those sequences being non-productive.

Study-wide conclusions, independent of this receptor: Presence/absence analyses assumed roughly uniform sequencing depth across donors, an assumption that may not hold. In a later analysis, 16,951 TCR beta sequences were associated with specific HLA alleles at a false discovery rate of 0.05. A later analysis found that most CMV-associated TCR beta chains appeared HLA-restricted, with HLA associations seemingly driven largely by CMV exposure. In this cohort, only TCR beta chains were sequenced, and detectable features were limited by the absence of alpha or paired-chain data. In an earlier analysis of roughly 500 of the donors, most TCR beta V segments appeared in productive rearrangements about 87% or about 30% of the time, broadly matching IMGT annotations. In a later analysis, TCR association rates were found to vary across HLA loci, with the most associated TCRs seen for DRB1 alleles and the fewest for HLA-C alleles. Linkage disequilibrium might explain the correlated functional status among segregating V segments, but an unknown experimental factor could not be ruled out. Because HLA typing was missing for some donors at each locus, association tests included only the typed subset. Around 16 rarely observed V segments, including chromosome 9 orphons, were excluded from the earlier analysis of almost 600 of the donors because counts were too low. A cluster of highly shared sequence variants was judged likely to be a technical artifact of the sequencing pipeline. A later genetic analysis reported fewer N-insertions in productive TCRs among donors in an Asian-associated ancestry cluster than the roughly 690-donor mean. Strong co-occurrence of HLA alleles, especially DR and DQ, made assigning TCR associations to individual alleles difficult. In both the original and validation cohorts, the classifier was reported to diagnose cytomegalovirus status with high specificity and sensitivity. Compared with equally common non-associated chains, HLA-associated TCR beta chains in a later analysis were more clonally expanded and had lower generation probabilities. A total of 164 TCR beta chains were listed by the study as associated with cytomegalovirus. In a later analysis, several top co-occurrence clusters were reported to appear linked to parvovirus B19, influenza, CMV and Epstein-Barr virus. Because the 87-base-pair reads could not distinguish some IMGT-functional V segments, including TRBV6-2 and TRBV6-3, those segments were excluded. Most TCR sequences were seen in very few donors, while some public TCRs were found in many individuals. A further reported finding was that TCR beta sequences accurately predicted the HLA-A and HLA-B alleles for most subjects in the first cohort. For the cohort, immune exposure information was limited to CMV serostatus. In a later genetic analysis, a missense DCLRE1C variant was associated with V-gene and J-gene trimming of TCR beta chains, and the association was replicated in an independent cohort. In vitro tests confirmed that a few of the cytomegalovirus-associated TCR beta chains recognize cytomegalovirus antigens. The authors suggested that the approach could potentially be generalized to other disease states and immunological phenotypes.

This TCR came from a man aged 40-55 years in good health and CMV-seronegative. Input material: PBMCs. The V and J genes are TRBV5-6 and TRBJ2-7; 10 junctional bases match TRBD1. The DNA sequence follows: TGTGCCAGCAGCCGGGACAGGGGCGGGGTATACGAGCAGTACTTC. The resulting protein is CASSRDRGGVYEQYF.